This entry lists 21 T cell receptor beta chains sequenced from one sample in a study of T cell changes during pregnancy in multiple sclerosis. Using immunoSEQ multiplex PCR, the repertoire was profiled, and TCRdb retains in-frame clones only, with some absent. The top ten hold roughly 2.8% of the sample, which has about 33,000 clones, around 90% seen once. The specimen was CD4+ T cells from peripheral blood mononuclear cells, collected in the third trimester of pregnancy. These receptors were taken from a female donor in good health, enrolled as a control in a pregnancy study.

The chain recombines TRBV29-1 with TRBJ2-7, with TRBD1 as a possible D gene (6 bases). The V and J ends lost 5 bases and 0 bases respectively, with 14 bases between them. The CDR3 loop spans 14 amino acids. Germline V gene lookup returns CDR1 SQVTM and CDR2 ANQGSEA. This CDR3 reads CSVRTGLSSYEQYF. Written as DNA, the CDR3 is TGCAGCGTTCGCACAGGGCTCAGCTCCTACGAGCAGTACTTC.

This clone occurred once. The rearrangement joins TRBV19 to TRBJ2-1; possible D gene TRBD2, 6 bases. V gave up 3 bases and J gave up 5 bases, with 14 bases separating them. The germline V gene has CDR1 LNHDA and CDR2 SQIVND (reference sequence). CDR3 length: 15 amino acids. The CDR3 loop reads CASSMAGWTDNEQFF. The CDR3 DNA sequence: TGTGCCAGTAGTATGGCGGGATGGACCGACAATGAGCAGTTCTTC.

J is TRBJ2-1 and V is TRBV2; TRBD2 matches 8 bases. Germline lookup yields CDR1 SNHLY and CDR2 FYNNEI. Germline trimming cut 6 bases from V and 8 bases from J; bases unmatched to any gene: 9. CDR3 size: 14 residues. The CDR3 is CASRGRLAGDEQFF. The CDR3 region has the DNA TGTGCCAGCAGGGGTCGGCTAGCGGGTGATGAGCAGTTCTTC.

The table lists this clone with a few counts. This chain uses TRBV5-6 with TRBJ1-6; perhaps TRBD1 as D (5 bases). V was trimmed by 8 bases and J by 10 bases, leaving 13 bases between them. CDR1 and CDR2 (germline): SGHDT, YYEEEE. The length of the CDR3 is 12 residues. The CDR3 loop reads CASNGGDSPLHF. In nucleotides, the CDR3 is TGTGCCAGTAACGGGGGGGACTCACCCCTCCACTTT.

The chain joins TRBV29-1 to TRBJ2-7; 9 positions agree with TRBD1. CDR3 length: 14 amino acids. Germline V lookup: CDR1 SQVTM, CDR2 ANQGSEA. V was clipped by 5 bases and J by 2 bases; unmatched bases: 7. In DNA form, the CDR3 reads TGCAGCGTTTCCACCGGGACAGGGCCCTACGAGCAGTACTTC. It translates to CSVSTGTGPYEQYF.

The CDR3 protein is CASSPNLGRVNTEAFF. The CDR3 nucleotides are TGTGCCAGCTCACCAAACTTAGGCAGGGTAAACACTGAAGCTTTCTTT. The genes are TRBV18 and TRBJ1-1; D possibly corresponds to TRBD1 (5 bases). The CDR3 length is 16 residues. V was clipped by 2 bases and J by 2 bases, with 15 bases between them. Germline lookup yields CDR1 KGHSH and CDR2 LQKENI.

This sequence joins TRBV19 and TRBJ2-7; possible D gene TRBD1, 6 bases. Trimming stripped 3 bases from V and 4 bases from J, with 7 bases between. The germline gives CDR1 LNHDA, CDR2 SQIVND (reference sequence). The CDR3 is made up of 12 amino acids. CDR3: CASSMRGYEQYF. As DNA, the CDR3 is TGTGCCAGTAGTATGAGGGGGTACGAGCAGTACTTC.

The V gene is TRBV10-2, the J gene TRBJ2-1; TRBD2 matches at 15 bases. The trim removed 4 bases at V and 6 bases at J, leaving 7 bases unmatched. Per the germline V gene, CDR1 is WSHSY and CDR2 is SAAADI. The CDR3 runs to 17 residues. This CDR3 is CASSGLGLAGGGNEQFF. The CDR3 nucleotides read TGCGCCAGCAGTGGCCTGGGACTAGCGGGGGGCGGCAATGAGCAGTTCTTC.

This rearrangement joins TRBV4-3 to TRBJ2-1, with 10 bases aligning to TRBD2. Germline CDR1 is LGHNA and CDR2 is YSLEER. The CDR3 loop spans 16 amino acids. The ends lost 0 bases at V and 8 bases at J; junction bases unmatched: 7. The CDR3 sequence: CASSQDPLAGVYEQFF. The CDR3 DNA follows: TGCGCCAGCAGCCAAGATCCCCTAGCGGGAGTCTATGAGCAGTTCTTC.

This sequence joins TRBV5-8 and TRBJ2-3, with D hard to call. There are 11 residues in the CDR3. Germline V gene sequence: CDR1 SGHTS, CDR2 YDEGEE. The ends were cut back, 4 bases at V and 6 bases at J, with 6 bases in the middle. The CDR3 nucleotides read TGTGCCAGCAGCCCGAGGGATACGCAGTATTTT. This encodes CASSPRDTQYF.

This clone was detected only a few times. The CDR3: CASSLGTGSEKLFF. CDR3 nucleotide sequence: TGCGCCAGCAGTCTGGGGACAGGCAGCGAAAAACTGTTTTTT. The chain combines TRBV5-1 with TRBJ1-4, with 8 nucleotides matching TRBD1. V shed 5 bases and J 8 bases; nucleotides not matched to a gene: 8. The CDR3 runs to 14 residues. CDR1 and CDR2 (germline): SGHRS, YFSETQ.

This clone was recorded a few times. Written as DNA, the CDR3 is TGCGCCAGCAGCATCGGGACAGGGGGCGGAAGAAGCTACGAGCAGTACTTC. Translating it yields CASSIGTGGGRSYEQYF. The chain combines TRBV5-1 with TRBJ2-7, with 12 bases matching TRBD1. Losses at the gene ends were 4 bases for V and 3 bases for J; bases not matched to a gene: 11. In germline, CDR1 is SGHRS, CDR2 YFSETQ. CDR3 length equals 17 residues. The entire variable domain, with the rest obtained from reference TRBV5-1 and TRBJ2-7, is as follows: KAGVTQTPRYLIKTRGQQVTLSCSPISGHRSVSWYQQTPGQGLQFLFEYFSETQRNKGNFPGRFSGRQFSNSRSEMNVSTLELGDSALYLCASSIGTGGGRSYEQYFGPGTRLTVT.

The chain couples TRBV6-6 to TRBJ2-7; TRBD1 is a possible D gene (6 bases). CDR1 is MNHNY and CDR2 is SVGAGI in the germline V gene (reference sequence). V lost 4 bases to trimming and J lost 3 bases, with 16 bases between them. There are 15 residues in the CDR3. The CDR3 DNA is TGTGCCAGCAGTTGGTCTCCGGCACAGGGCTACGAGCAGTACTTC. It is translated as CASSWSPAQGYEQYF.

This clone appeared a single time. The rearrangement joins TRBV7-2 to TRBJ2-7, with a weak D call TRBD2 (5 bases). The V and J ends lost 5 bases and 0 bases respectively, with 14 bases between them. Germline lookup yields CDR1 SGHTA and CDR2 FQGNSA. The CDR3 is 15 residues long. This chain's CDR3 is CASSPRPGDSYEQYF. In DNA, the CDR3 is TGTGCCAGCAGCCCACGACCCGGGGACTCCTACGAGCAGTACTTC.

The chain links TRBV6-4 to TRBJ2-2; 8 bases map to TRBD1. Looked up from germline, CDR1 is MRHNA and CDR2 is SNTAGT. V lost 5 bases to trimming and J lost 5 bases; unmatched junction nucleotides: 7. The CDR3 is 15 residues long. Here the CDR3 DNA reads TGTGCCAGCAGTCACGGACAGGGTGAAACCGGGGAGCTGTTTTTT. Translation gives CASSHGQGETGELFF.

CDR3 in amino acids: CASSRTSGSLDEQYF. The DNA of the CDR3 is TGCGCCAGCAGCAGGACTAGCGGGAGTTTGGACGAGCAGTACTTC. The genes are TRBV5-1 and TRBJ2-5; TRBD2 matches 13 bases. Judging by the DNA end, TRBJ2-7 fits better; the J call may be wrong. Per the germline V gene, CDR1 is SGHRS and CDR2 is YFSETQ. The CDR3 has 15 residues.

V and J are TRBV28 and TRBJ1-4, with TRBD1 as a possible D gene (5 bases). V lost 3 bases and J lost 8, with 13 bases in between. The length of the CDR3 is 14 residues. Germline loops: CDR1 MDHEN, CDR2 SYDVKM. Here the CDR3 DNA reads TGTGCCAGCAGTTTTGGGGCTCGGTACGAAAAACTGTTTTTT. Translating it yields CASSFGARYEKLFF.

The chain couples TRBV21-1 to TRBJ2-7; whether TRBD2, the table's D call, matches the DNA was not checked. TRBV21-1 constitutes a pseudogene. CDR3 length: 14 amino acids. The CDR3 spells CASSPDCISYEQYF. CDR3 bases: TGTGCCAGCAGCCCGGACTGTATTTCCTACGAGCAGTACTTC.

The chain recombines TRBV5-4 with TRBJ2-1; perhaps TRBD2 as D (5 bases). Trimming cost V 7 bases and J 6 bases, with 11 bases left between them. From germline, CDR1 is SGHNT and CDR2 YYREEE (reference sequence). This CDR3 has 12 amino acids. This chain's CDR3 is CASLGEGNEQFF. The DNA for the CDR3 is TGTGCCAGCCTGGGAGAGGGCAATGAGCAGTTCTTC.

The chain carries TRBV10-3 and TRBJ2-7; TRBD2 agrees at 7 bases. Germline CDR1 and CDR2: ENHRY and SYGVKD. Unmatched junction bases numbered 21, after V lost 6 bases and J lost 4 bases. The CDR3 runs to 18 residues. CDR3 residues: CAIRTGTLRAGTMYEQYF. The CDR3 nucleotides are TGTGCCATCAGGACGGGGACGCTGCGGGCCGGGACTATGTACGAGCAGTACTTC.

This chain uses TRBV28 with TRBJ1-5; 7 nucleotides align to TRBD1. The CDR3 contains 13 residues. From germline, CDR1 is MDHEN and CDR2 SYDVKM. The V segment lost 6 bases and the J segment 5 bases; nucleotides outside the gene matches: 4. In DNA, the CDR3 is TGTGCCAGCAGGTGGCAGGGGGATCAGCCCCAGCATTTT. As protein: CASRWQGDQPQHF. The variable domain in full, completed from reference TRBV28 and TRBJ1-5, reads DVKVTQSSRYLVKRTGEKVFLECVQDMDHENMFWYRQDPGLGLRLIYFSYDVKMKEKGDIPEGYSVSREKKERFSLILESASTNQTSMYLCASRWQGDQPQHFGDGTRLSIL.